This is a list of T cell receptor beta chains from one sample in a study of OX40 agonist ivuxolimab in advanced cancers. Repertoires were generated with immunoSEQ multiplex PCR, while TCRdb's copy carries only in-frame clones and drops some. The sample shows around 56,000 clones, about 80% of them seen only once. Sequencing used CD4+ or CD8+ T cells sorted from blood, obtained in a trial of the OX40 agonist ivuxolimab. Every receptor here comes from an adult with an advanced solid tumor such as melanoma, head and neck, liver or kidney cancer. Both conserved end residues are part of each CDR3. D genes are given only for firm matches. The size of a clone is reported for some rows only, either as once, few or many, or as a class for expanded clones.

j_gene: TRBJ1-6
d_gene: TRBD1
abundance: many
v_gene: TRBV7-9
CDR3nt: TGTGCCAGCAGGCCCCCGGGACAGGGGAATTCACCCCTCCACTTT
CDR3aa: CASRPPGQGNSPLHF

j_gene: TRBJ2-1
d_gene: TRBD2
abundance: NA
v_gene: TRBV19
CDR3nt: TGTGCCAGTAGTATGCGCCGGCTAGCGGGAAACGATGAGCAGTTCTTC
CDR3aa: CASSMRRLAGNDEQFF

j_gene: TRBJ1-5
d_gene: TRBD1
abundance: NA
v_gene: TRBV7-2
CDR3nt: TGTGCCAGCAGCCAACAGGGGCCCTTCGGTCAGCCCCAGCATTTT
CDR3aa: CASSQQGPFGQPQHF

j_gene: TRBJ1-1
d_gene: NA
abundance: NA
v_gene: TRBV2
CDR3nt: TGTGCCACCCAACGTTCGGACATGAACACTGAAGCTTTCTTT
CDR3aa: CATQRSDMNTEAFF

j_gene: TRBJ1-1
d_gene: NA
abundance: NA
v_gene: TRBV10-2
CDR3nt: TGCGCCAGCAGTGAGTACGGGGGCGCGGACACTGAAGCTTTCTTT
CDR3aa: CASSEYGGADTEAFF

j_gene: TRBJ2-7
d_gene: TRBD1
abundance: NA
v_gene: TRBV19
CDR3nt: TGTGCCAGTAGTGTTGACAGGGGGTCAGCCCCCTACGAGCAGTACTTC
CDR3aa: CASSVDRGSAPYEQYF

j_gene: TRBJ2-7
d_gene: NA
abundance: NA
v_gene: TRBV27
CDR3nt: TGTGCCAGCAGAGGAAGGGGGGAGGGGAAATGGCAGTACTTC
CDR3aa: CASRGRGEGKWQYF

j_gene: TRBJ1-1
d_gene: NA
abundance: once
v_gene: TRBV5-5
CDR3nt: TGTGCCAGCAGCCCCGGCAGCTTGAACACTGAAGCTTTCTTT
CDR3aa: CASSPGSLNTEAFF

j_gene: TRBJ2-5
d_gene: TRBD1
abundance: NA
v_gene: TRBV7-2
CDR3nt: TGTGCCAGCAGCCGAGGGGGCTCGGGGTCAGAGACCCAGTACTTC
CDR3aa: CASSRGGSGSETQYF

j_gene: TRBJ1-2
d_gene: NA
abundance: once
v_gene: TRBV5-1
CDR3nt: TGCGCCAGCAACCCCGGGGATGTGGGTGGCTACACCTTC
CDR3aa: CASNPGDVGGYTF

j_gene: TRBJ2-5
d_gene: TRBD2
abundance: few
v_gene: TRBV28
CDR3nt: TGTGCCAGCAGCCTTGGACTAGCGGGACAAGAGACCCAGTACTTC
CDR3aa: CASSLGLAGQETQYF

j_gene: TRBJ1-3
d_gene: NA
abundance: NA
v_gene: TRBV18
CDR3nt: TGTGCCAGCTCACCACCCGGAAACACCATATATTTT
CDR3aa: CASSPPGNTIYF

j_gene: TRBJ2-1
d_gene: TRBD2
abundance: NA
v_gene: TRBV5-5
CDR3nt: TGTGCCAGCAGCCACAGTGGTACTAGCGGGAGCGACAATGAGCAGTTCTTC
CDR3aa: CASSHSGTSGSDNEQFF

j_gene: TRBJ2-1
d_gene: NA
abundance: NA
v_gene: TRBV27
CDR3nt: TGTGCCAGCAGTCCCTCCCCCGGCGGGCGGGTAGACAATGAGCAGTTCTTC
CDR3aa: CASSPSPGGRVDNEQFF

j_gene: TRBJ2-2
d_gene: TRBD2
abundance: NA
v_gene: TRBV19
CDR3nt: TGTGCCAGTAGTATAGCCAGCGGGAGTGCCGGGGAGCTGTTTTTT
CDR3aa: CASSIASGSAGELFF

j_gene: TRBJ2-7
d_gene: NA
abundance: NA
v_gene: TRBV29-1
CDR3nt: TGCAGCGTTTTCCACAGCTCCTACGAGCAGTACTTC
CDR3aa: CSVFHSSYEQYF

j_gene: TRBJ1-1
d_gene: TRBD1
abundance: NA
v_gene: TRBV5-1
CDR3nt: TGCGCCAGCTCCCAGTGGACAGGGTCGAACACTGAAGCTTTCTTT
CDR3aa: CASSQWTGSNTEAFF

j_gene: TRBJ1-5
d_gene: NA
abundance: NA
v_gene: TRBV4-3
CDR3nt: TGCGCCGCAGGAGAATATCAGCCCCAGCATTTT
CDR3aa: CAAGEYQPQHF

j_gene: TRBJ2-2
d_gene: TRBD2
abundance: NA
v_gene: TRBV7-6
CDR3nt: TGTGCCAGCAGCCCGGGACTAGCGGGGGGTTACACCGGGGAGCTGTTTTTT
CDR3aa: CASSPGLAGGYTGELFF

j_gene: TRBJ2-7
d_gene: NA
abundance: NA
v_gene: TRBV5-4
CDR3nt: TGTGCCAGCAGCTTGGGGGCGGCAGAATACTACGAGCAGTACTTC
CDR3aa: CASSLGAAEYYEQYF

j_gene: TRBJ2-1
d_gene: NA
abundance: NA
v_gene: TRBV5-6
CDR3nt: TGTGCCAGCAGCTTCGGAGGGGGCAATGAGCAGTTCTTC
CDR3aa: CASSFGGGNEQFF

j_gene: TRBJ1-5
d_gene: NA
abundance: NA
v_gene: TRBV6-6
CDR3nt: TGTGCCAGCAGTTACTCGAACAGGGACAATCAGCCCCAGCATTTT
CDR3aa: CASSYSNRDNQPQHF

j_gene: TRBJ1-2
d_gene: TRBD1
abundance: NA
v_gene: TRBV9
CDR3nt: TGTGCCAGCAGCGTAGAGACAGGGGGCTATGGCTACACCTTC
CDR3aa: CASSVETGGYGYTF

j_gene: TRBJ1-2
d_gene: TRBD1
abundance: few
v_gene: TRBV7-9
CDR3nt: TGTGCCAGCAGCTTGGCACAGGGGACCCGTGGCTACACCTTC
CDR3aa: CASSLAQGTRGYTF

j_gene: TRBJ2-3
d_gene: NA
abundance: NA
v_gene: TRBV27
CDR3nt: TGTGCCAGCAGCCATAGCGGAGACACAGATACGCAGTATTTT
CDR3aa: CASSHSGDTDTQYF

j_gene: TRBJ2-1
d_gene: TRBD1
abundance: many
v_gene: TRBV11-3
CDR3nt: TGTGCCAGCAGCCGACGACAGGGGGCAGGTAATGAGCAGTTCTTC
CDR3aa: CASSRRQGAGNEQFF

j_gene: TRBJ2-1
d_gene: TRBD1
abundance: NA
v_gene: TRBV28
CDR3nt: TGTGCCAGCAGTGGACAGGGGCGAGAACCCAACAATGAGCAGTTCTTC
CDR3aa: CASSGQGREPNNEQFF

j_gene: TRBJ2-2
d_gene: TRBD2
abundance: NA
v_gene: TRBV5-1
CDR3nt: TGCGCCAGCAGCCGCGGGGGGAACACCGGGGAGCTGTTTTTT
CDR3aa: CASSRGGNTGELFF

j_gene: TRBJ2-3
d_gene: NA
abundance: once
v_gene: TRBV9
CDR3nt: TGTGCCAGCAGCGTGGAAAGAGATACGCAGTATTTT
CDR3aa: CASSVERDTQYF

j_gene: TRBJ1-5
d_gene: NA
abundance: few
v_gene: TRBV19
CDR3nt: TGTGCCAGTAGTATCGGGCAGCCCCAGCATTTT
CDR3aa: CASSIGQPQHF

j_gene: TRBJ2-1
d_gene: TRBD2
abundance: NA
v_gene: TRBV7-2
CDR3nt: TGTGCCAGCAGCTCTGGACTAGCGGGGGGTCATGAGCAGTTCTTC
CDR3aa: CASSSGLAGGHEQFF

j_gene: TRBJ2-2
d_gene: NA
abundance: NA
v_gene: TRBV23-1
CDR3nt: TGCGCCAGCAGTCAATCAAAGGGGACCGGGGAGCTGTTTTTT
CDR3aa: CASSQSKGTGELFF

j_gene: TRBJ1-2
d_gene: NA
abundance: NA
v_gene: TRBV7-9
CDR3nt: TGTGCCAGCAGCAGGACCCAACGGGATGGCTACACCTTC
CDR3aa: CASSRTQRDGYTF

j_gene: TRBJ1-5
d_gene: NA
abundance: few
v_gene: TRBV30
CDR3nt: TGTGCCTGGAGCGACAGCAATCAGCCCCAGCATTTT
CDR3aa: CAWSDSNQPQHF

j_gene: TRBJ1-3
d_gene: NA
abundance: once
v_gene: TRBV6-5
CDR3nt: TGTGCCAGCAGTTCCTCGGACAGCTCTGGAAACACCATATATTTT
CDR3aa: CASSSSDSSGNTIYF

j_gene: TRBJ1-5
d_gene: TRBD1
abundance: once
v_gene: TRBV2
CDR3nt: TGTGCCAGCAGTGATAGGGGGCTCGGCGGTCAGCCCCAGCATTTT
CDR3aa: CASSDRGLGGQPQHF

j_gene: TRBJ1-2
d_gene: NA
abundance: NA
v_gene: TRBV11-2
CDR3nt: TGTGCCAGCACCCTCCACACAGGGCCCGGCTACACCTTC
CDR3aa: CASTLHTGPGYTF

j_gene: TRBJ2-7
d_gene: NA
abundance: NA
v_gene: TRBV6-5
CDR3nt: TGTGCCAGCAGGAGAAGACAGGCCCTCTACGAGCAGTACTTC
CDR3aa: CASRRRQALYEQYF

j_gene: TRBJ1-1
d_gene: NA
abundance: NA
v_gene: TRBV7-9
CDR3nt: TGTGCCAGCAGCTCGGAGGGACTACGGGTTCTGCGCACTGAAGCTTTCTTT
CDR3aa: CASSSEGLRVLRTEAFF

j_gene: TRBJ2-1
d_gene: TRBD2
abundance: NA
v_gene: TRBV6-1
CDR3nt: TGTGCCAGCAGTGGAGGCAGGGCTACTAGCGGGAGGGTTAATGAGCAGTTCTTC
CDR3aa: CASSGGRATSGRVNEQFF

j_gene: TRBJ2-6
d_gene: TRBD1
abundance: NA
v_gene: TRBV19
CDR3nt: TGTGCCAGTAGTAAGGGACAGGTGACAGGGGCCAACGTCCTGACTTTC
CDR3aa: CASSKGQVTGANVLTF

j_gene: TRBJ1-1
d_gene: NA
abundance: once
v_gene: TRBV25-1
CDR3nt: TGTGCCAGCAGTGAAGTGGGAAGCAGCCCGAACACTGAAGCTTTCTTT
CDR3aa: CASSEVGSSPNTEAFF

j_gene: TRBJ2-3
d_gene: NA
abundance: NA
v_gene: TRBV5-1
CDR3nt: TGCGCCAGCAGCTACGACTCCTCTAGCACAGATACGCAGTATTTT
CDR3aa: CASSYDSSSTDTQYF

j_gene: TRBJ2-7
d_gene: NA
abundance: NA
v_gene: TRBV10-2
CDR3nt: TGCGCCAGCAGTGAGAGTGGGGACCTGCAGTACTTC
CDR3aa: CASSESGDLQYF

j_gene: TRBJ1-5
d_gene: TRBD1
abundance: NA
v_gene: TRBV7-2
CDR3nt: TGTGCCAGCAGCTTAGCTTCTGGGACAGGGAATCAGCCCCAGCATTTT
CDR3aa: CASSLASGTGNQPQHF

j_gene: TRBJ2-7
d_gene: TRBD2
abundance: NA
v_gene: TRBV28
CDR3nt: TGTGCATCGTCAGCGGGACCCTCCTACGAGCAGTACTTC
CDR3aa: CASSAGPSYEQYF

j_gene: TRBJ1-1
d_gene: NA
abundance: few
v_gene: TRBV9
CDR3nt: TGTGCCAGCAGCGTGCCGGGGGGAGACACTGAAGCTTTCTTT
CDR3aa: CASSVPGGDTEAFF

j_gene: TRBJ2-2
d_gene: NA
abundance: once
v_gene: TRBV9
CDR3nt: TGTGCCAGCAGCCCCTCGCGCGCCGGGGAGCTGTTTTTT
CDR3aa: CASSPSRAGELFF

j_gene: TRBJ2-2
d_gene: NA
abundance: NA
v_gene: TRBV11-3
CDR3nt: TGTGCCAGCAGCCTCCAGACCGTCGGGGAGCTGTTTTTT
CDR3aa: CASSLQTVGELFF

j_gene: TRBJ2-7
d_gene: TRBD2
abundance: once
v_gene: TRBV6-6
CDR3nt: TGTGCCATTCAACTAGCGGGAAGCTACGAGCAGTACTTC
CDR3aa: CAIQLAGSYEQYF